Listed below are T cell receptor beta chains from one sample, sequenced in a study of OX40 agonist ivuxolimab in advanced cancers. TCRdb keeps only in-frame clones here, not all; method: immunoSEQ multiplex PCR. The sample shows approximately 67,000 clones, just over 90% of them seen only once. Source: CD4+ or CD8+ T cells sorted from blood, taken in a trial of the OX40 agonist ivuxolimab. The receptor set was obtained from an adult with an advanced solid tumor such as melanoma, head and neck, liver or kidney cancer. Both conserved end residues are part of each CDR3. Fields, in order: CDR3 DNA, CDR3 protein, J gene, D gene, V gene. A D gene is named only where the DNA matches it firmly.

DNA: TGTGCCAGCAGATATTCCGGGACTAGCATTAATGAGCAGTTCTTC; CDR3: CASRYSGTSINEQFF; J: TRBJ2-1; D: TRBD2; V: TRBV2
DNA: TGTGCCAGCAGCGTCCTTCCTAGCGGTCCTCGCACAGATACGCAGTATTTT; CDR3: CASSVLPSGPRTDTQYF; J: TRBJ2-3; D: TRBD2; V: TRBV9
DNA: TGTGCCAGCAGCTTGGCCGAGGTGGATCGCACAGATACGCAGTATTTT; CDR3: CASSLAEVDRTDTQYF; J: TRBJ2-3; D: .; V: TRBV5-6
DNA: TGTGCCAGCAGTTTAGGGCAATGGGGACGGGGAACCCAGCATTTT; CDR3: CASSLGQWGRGTQHF; J: TRBJ1-5; D: .; V: TRBV28
DNA: TGCAGCGTTGAGAGTGGGGGGGGCGTCGTCACTGAAGCTTTCTTT; CDR3: CSVESGGGVVTEAFF; J: TRBJ1-1; D: .; V: TRBV29-1
DNA: TGTGCCAGCAGCCCCAGTCGGGGGAGTGCTGAAGCTTTCTTT; CDR3: CASSPSRGSAEAFF; J: TRBJ1-1; D: .; V: TRBV7-9
DNA: TGTGCCTGGAGGGCCAAGGGGGGCCTCGGGGATACGCAGTATTTT; CDR3: CAWRAKGGLGDTQYF; J: TRBJ2-3; D: .; V: TRBV30
DNA: TGTGCTAGCAGCTTAGGCCTTTTGGACGCAGATACGCAGTATTTT; CDR3: CASSLGLLDADTQYF; J: TRBJ2-3; D: .; V: TRBV7-7
DNA: TGTGCCAGCAGCCCCGCATCCGGGACTAGCGGGAGCTCCTACAATGAGCAGTTCTTC; CDR3: CASSPASGTSGSSYNEQFF; J: TRBJ2-1; D: TRBD2; V: TRBV28
DNA: TGTGCCAGCAAACTAAGGGATGTTCCTCAGCCCCAGCATTTT; CDR3: CASKLRDVPQPQHF; J: TRBJ1-5; D: .; V: TRBV28
DNA: TGCAGCGCAACAGGGGCCCAGAACACTGAAGCTTTCTTT; CDR3: CSATGAQNTEAFF; J: TRBJ1-1; D: TRBD1; V: TRBV29-1
DNA: TGTGCCAGCAGCGAGGGGGCAGGTAATTCACCCCTCCACTTT; CDR3: CASSEGAGNSPLHF; J: TRBJ1-6; D: TRBD1; V: TRBV28